Below are 7 T cell receptor beta chains sequenced from a single sample in a study of T cells after yellow fever vaccination. Via MiXCR, TCRdb re-called the 5' RACE reads, giving one row per CDR3 protein. The table has hundreds of thousands of distinct CDR3 sequences, roughly a sixth seen once. This specimen was PBMCs, taken 5 days after the first yellow fever vaccination. Every receptor here comes from a man aged 18 to 30 who received the YFV17D yellow fever vaccine.

This clonotype was seen more than once but under ten times. The chain combines TRBV12-3 or TRBV12-4 with TRBJ2-7; no clear D. The CDR3 has 14 amino acids. V lost 6 bases and J lost 6, with 18 bases in between. CDR3 coding DNA: TGTGCCAGCAGCCACACAGAGAGCCCTGGCGAGCAGTACTTC. Amino acid sequence: CASSHTESPGEQYF.

V is TRBV20-1 and J is TRBJ2-5, with 10 positions matching TRBD2. The CDR3 sequence is 17 residues long. J lost 5 bases, V lost 0 bases, and 12 bases had no gene match. The germline CDR1 and CDR2 sequences are DFQATT and SNEGSKA (reference sequence). The CDR3 spells CSARDFTTGTSVETQYF. The DNA for the CDR3 is TGCAGTGCTAGAGATTTTACCACCGGGACTAGCGTTGAGACCCAGTACTTC.

This clonotype has more than one count but fewer than ten. J is TRBJ1-1 and V is TRBV5-1; TRBD1 aligns across 7 bases. This CDR3 has 15 amino acids. The V and J ends lost 6 bases and 5 bases, in that order; junction bases with no gene match: 13. Germline CDR1 reads SGHRS; CDR2 reads YFSETQ. The chain's CDR3 is CASTSEGAWRTEAFF. The CDR3 DNA reads as TGCGCCAGCACCTCGGAGGGGGCGTGGAGGACTGAAGCTTTCTTT.

This clonotype was seen more than once but under ten times. The rearrangement uses TRBV6-6 and TRBJ2-3; D might be TRBD2 (5 bases). There are 13 residues in the CDR3. V shed 5 bases and J shed 8 bases, with 14 bases lying between them. CDR1 is MNHNY, CDR2 SVGAGI, per germline (reference sequence). Here the CDR3 DNA reads TGTGCCAGCAGTACACTAGGAATCGGTACGCAGTATTTT. This encodes CASSTLGIGTQYF.

This clonotype has ten or more counts. V gene TRBV10-3 combines with J gene TRBJ2-1, with 9 bases identical to TRBD2. The J segment lost 9 bases and the V segment lost 1 base, leaving 10 bases of the junction unmatched. This CDR3 is 16 amino acids long. Per germline, CDR1 ENHRY and CDR2 SYGVKD. Here the CDR3 DNA reads TGTGCCATCAGTGAGTGGCGAGCGGGGGGACATTTTGAGCAGTTCTTC. Its translation: CAISEWRAGGHFEQFF.

This chain joins TRBV5-6 and TRBJ2-7; D not resolved. The germline V gene encodes CDR1 SGHDT and CDR2 YYEEEE. The V gene lost 1 base and the J gene lost 6 bases, with 11 bases spanning the gap. The CDR3 covers 13 residues. The CDR3 loop is CASSLNPLPEQYF. The CDR3 nucleotides read TGTGCCAGCAGCTTGAACCCGCTTCCCGAGCAGTACTTC.

This clonotype was observed a handful of times. A read error may be the cause here, since a much bigger clone is one base away. The J gene is TRBJ1-1, the V gene TRBV28, with a tentative D call TRBD1 (6 bases). Germline V lookup: CDR1 MDHEN, CDR2 SYDVKM. V gave up 6 bases and J gave up 4 bases, with 9 bases separating them. CDR3 size: 12 residues. The CDR3 loop is CASSSGVTEAFF. In DNA, the CDR3 is TGTGCCAGCAGCTCAGGGGTCACTGAAGCTTTCTTT.